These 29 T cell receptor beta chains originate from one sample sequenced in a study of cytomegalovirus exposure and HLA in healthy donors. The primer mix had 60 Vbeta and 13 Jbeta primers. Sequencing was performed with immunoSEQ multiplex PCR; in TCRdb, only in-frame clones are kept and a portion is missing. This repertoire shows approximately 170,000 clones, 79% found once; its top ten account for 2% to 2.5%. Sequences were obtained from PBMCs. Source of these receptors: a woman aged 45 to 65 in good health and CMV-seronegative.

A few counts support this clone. For the CDR3, the DNA is TGCAGCGTTGAGATGGAGGGACGACCTAACTCCTACGAGCAGTACTTC. It translates to CSVEMEGRPNSYEQYF. The chain is built from TRBV29-1 and TRBJ2-5; possibly TRBD2 for D (6 bases). The assigned J gene may be wrong: the sequence end matches TRBJ2-7 better. The CDR3 loop spans 16 amino acids. Per the germline V gene, CDR1 is SQVTM and CDR2 is ANQGSEA.

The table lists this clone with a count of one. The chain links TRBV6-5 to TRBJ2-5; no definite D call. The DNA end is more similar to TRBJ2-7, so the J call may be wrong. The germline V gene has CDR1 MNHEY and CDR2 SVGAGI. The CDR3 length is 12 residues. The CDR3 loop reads CASSPGSPEQYF. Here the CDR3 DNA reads TGTGCCAGCAGCCCCGGGTCCCCCGAGCAGTACTTC.

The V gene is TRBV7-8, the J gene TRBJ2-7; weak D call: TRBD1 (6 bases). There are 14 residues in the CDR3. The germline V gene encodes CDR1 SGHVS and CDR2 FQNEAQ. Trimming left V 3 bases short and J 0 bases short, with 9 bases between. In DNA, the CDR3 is TGTGCCAGCAGCTTGGGACATCGCTCCTACGAGCAGTACTTC. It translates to CASSLGHRSYEQYF.

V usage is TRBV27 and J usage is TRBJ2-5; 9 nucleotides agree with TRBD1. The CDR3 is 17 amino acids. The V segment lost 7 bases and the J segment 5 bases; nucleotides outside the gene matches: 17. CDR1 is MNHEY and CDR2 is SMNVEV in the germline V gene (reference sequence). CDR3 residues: CASTSRRGTGTLETQYF. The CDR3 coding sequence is TGTGCCAGCACATCACGCCGAGGGACAGGGACACTGGAGACCCAGTACTTC.

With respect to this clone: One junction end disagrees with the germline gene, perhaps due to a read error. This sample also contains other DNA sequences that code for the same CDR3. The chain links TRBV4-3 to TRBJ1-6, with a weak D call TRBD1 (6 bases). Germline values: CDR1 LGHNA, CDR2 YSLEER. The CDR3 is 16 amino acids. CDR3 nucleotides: TGCGCCAGCAGCCAAGACGGGACACCTTATAATTCCCCCCTCCACTTT. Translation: CASSQDGTPYNSPLHF.

The CDR3 spells CASSLRDRVIYEQYF. In nucleotides, the CDR3 is TGTGCCAGCAGCCTCCGGGACAGGGTTATCTACGAGCAGTACTTC. The rearrangement uses TRBV5-6 and TRBJ2-7; 9 nucleotides agree with TRBD1. The J segment lost 3 bases and the V segment lost 4 bases, leaving 8 bases of the junction unmatched. Per the germline V gene, CDR1 is SGHDT and CDR2 is YYEEEE. The CDR3 is 15 residues long.

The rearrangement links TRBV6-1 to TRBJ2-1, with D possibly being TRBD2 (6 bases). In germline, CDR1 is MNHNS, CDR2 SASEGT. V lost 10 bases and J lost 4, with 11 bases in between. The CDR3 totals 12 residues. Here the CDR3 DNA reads TGTGCCATCTCGGGGGAGTACAATGAGCAGTTCTTC. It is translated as CAISGEYNEQFF.

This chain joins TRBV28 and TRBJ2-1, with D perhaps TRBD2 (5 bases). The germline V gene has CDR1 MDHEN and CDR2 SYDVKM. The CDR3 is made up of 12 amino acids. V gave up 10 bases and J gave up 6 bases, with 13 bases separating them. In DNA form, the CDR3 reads TGTGCCACCGGGGTTCGGGGCAATGAGCAGTTCTTC. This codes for CATGVRGNEQFF.

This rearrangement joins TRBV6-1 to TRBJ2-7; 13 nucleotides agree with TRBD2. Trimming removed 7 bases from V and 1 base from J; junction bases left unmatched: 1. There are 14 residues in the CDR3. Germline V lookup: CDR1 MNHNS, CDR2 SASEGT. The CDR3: CASKLAGGSYEQYF. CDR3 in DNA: TGTGCCAGCAAACTAGCGGGAGGGTCCTACGAGCAGTACTTC.

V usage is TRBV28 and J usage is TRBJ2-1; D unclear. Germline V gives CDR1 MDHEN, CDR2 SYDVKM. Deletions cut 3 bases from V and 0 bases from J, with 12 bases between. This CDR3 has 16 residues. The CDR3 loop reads CASSFSRATSYNEQFF. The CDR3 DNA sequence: TGTGCCAGCAGTTTTTCTCGCGCCACCTCCTACAATGAGCAGTTCTTC.

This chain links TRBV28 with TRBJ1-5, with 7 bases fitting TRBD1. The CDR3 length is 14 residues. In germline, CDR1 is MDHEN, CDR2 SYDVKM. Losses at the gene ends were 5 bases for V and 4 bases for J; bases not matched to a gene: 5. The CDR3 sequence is CASSNRDRNQPQHF. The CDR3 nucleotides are TGTGCCAGCAGTAACCGGGACAGAAATCAGCCCCAGCATTTT.

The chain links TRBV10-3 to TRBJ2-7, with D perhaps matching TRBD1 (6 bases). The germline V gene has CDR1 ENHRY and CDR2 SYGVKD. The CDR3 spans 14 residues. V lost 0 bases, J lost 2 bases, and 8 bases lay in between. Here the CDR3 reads CAISESTGPYEQYF. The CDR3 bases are TGTGCCATCAGTGAGTCGACAGGTCCCTACGAGCAGTACTTC.

CDR3 bases: TGTGCCAGTAGTATTAAGGCAGGCTCCTACGAGCAGTACTTC. Translating gives CASSIKAGSYEQYF. The rearrangement links TRBV19 to TRBJ2-7; D not resolved. Trimming took off 3 bases at V and 0 bases at J, with 9 bases between the two ends. In germline, CDR1 is LNHDA, CDR2 SQIVND (reference sequence). The CDR3 runs 14 residues.

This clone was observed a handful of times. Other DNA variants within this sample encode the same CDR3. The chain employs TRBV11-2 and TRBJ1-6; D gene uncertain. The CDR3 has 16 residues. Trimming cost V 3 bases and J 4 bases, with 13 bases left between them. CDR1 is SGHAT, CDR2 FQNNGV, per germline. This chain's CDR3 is CASSFGWAGYNSPLHF. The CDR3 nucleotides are TGTGCCAGCAGCTTTGGCTGGGCGGGGTATAATTCACCCCTCCACTTT.

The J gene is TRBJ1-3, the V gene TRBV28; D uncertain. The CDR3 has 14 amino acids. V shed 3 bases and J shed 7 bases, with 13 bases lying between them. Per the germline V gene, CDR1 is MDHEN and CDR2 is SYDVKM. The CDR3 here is CASSFTRPGNTIYF. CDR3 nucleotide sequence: TGTGCCAGCAGTTTTACCAGGCCGGGGAACACCATATATTTT.

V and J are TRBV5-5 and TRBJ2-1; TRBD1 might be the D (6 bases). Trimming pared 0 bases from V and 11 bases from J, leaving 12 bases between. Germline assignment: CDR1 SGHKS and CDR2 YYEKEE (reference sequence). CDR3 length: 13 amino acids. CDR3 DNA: TGTGCCAGCAGCTTGGGGGGGCAAAATCAGCAGTTCTTC. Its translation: CASSLGGQNQQFF.

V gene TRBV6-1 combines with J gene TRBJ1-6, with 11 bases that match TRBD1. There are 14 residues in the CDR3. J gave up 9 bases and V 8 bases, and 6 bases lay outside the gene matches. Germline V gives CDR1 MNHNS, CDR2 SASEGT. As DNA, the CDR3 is TGTGCCAGCTTTGGGGACAGGGGGTCTTCACCCCTCCACTTT. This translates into CASFGDRGSSPLHF.

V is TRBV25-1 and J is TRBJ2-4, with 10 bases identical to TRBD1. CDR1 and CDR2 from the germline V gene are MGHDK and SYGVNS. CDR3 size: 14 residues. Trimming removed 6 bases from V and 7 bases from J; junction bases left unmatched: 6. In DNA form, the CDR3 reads TGTGCCAGCAGGGGGACAGGGGCCTCGAACATTCAGTACTTC. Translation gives CASRGTGASNIQYF.

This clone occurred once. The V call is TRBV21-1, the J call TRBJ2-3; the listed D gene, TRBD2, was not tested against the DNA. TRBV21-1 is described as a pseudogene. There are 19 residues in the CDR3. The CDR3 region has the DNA TGTGCCAGCAGCACCCGTCGGACTAGCGGGAGGGGTGGGGCAGATACGCAGTATTTT. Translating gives CASSTRRTSGRGGADTQYF.

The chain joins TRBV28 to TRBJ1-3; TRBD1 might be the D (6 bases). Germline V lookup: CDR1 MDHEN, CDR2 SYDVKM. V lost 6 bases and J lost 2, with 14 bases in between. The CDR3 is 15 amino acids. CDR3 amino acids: CASSQPGTTGNTIYF. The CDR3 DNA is TGTGCCAGCAGCCAGCCCGGGACAACTGGAAACACCATATATTTT.

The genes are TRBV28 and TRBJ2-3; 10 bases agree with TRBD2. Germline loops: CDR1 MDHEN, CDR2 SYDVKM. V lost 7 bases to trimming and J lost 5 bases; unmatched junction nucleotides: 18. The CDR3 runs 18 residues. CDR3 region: CASTGAVAGGRVVDTQYF. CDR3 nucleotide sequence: TGTGCCAGCACAGGGGCTGTAGCGGGAGGCCGGGTGGTAGATACGCAGTATTTT.

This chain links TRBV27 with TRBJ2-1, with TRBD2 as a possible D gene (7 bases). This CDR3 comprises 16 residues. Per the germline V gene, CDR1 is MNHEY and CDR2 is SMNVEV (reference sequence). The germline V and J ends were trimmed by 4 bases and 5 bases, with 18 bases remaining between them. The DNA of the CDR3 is TGTGCCAGCAGTTCCCTCGGAGGGAGGGGGGACAATGAGCAGTTCTTC. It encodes CASSSLGGRGDNEQFF.

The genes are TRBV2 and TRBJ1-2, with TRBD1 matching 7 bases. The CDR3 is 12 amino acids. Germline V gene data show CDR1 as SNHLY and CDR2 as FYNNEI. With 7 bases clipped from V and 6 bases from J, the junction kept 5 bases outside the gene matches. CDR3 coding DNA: TGTGCCAGCACCCTACAGGGGCATGGCTACACCTTC. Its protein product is CASTLQGHGYTF.

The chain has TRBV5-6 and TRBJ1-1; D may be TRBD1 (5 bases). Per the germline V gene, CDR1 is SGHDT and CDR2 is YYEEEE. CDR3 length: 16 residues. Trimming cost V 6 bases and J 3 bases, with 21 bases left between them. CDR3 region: CASNLFGATGDTEAFF. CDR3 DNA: TGTGCCAGCAACCTATTTGGGGCTACAGGTGACACTGAAGCTTTCTTT.

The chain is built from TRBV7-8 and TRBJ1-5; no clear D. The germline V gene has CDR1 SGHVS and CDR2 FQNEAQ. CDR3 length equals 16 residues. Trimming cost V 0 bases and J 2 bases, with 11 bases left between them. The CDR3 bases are TGTGCCAGCAGCTTAGCGCACGGGGTAGGCAATCAGCCCCAGCATTTT. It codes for CASSLAHGVGNQPQHF.

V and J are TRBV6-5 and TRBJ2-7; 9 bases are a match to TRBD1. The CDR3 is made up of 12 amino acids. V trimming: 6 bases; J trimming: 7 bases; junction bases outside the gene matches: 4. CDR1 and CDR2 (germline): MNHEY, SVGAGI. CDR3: CASSDRGNEQYF. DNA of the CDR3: TGTGCCAGCAGCGACAGGGGGAATGAGCAGTACTTC.

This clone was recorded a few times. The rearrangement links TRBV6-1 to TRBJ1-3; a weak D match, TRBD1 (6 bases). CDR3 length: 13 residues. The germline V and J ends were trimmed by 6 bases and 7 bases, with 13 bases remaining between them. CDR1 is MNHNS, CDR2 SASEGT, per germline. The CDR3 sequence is CASRITGLNTIYF. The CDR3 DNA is TGTGCCAGCAGGATAACAGGGTTGAACACCATATATTTT.

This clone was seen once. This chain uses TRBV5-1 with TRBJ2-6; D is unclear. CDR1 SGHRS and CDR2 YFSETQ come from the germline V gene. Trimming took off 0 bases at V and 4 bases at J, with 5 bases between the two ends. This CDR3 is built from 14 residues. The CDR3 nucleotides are TGCGCCAGCAGCTTGGCCGGGGGGGCCAACGTCCTGACTTTC. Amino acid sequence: CASSLAGGANVLTF.

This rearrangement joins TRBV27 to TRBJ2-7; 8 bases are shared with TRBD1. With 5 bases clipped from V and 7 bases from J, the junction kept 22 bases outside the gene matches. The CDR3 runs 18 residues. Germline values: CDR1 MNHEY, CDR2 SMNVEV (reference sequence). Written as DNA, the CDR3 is TGTGCCAGCAGTCCTGAAAAGATGATCCGGGACAGGATAGGAGAGCAGTACTTC. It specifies CASSPEKMIRDRIGEQYF.